This is a list of T cell receptor beta chains from one sample in a study of T cells in Graves' hyperthyroidism and ophthalmopathy. TCRdb fed the multiplex PCR reads into MiXCR, producing one record per CDR3 protein. The sample records roughly 400,000 distinct CDR3 sequences, approximately 14% being singletons. Sequencing was done on a sample of blood. These receptor sequences come from a woman aged 18-29 years with Graves' hyperthyroidism that later progressed to Graves' ophthalmopathy. The conserved cysteine and the conserved F or W are not part of the CDR3 here. Each record gives: D gene, V gene, J gene, CDR3 protein. D genes are given only for firm matches.

D: NA; V: TRBV29-1; J: TRBJ1-2; CDR3: SDEGTYGYT
D: NA; V: TRBV27; J: TRBJ1-1; CDR3: ASRAGGLLTTEAF
D: NA; V: TRBV12-3/TRBV12-4; J: TRBJ1-6; CDR3: ASSLGVHSPLH
D: TRBD1; V: TRBV4-3; J: TRBJ2-3; CDR3: ASSHTGGRTDTQY
D: NA; V: TRBV5-1; J: TRBJ1-1; CDR3: ASSLEVDTEAF
D: NA; V: TRBV10-2; J: TRBJ2-1; CDR3: ASSPRTKSYNEQF
D: TRBD2; V: TRBV2; J: TRBJ2-3; CDR3: ASRATSGSTDTQY
D: NA; V: TRBV12-3/TRBV12-4; J: TRBJ2-6; CDR3: ASRQQVSGANVLT
D: TRBD2; V: TRBV20-1; J: TRBJ2-5; CDR3: SATGTSGSGKTQY
D: TRBD1; V: TRBV5-8; J: TRBJ2-7; CDR3: ASSAGTGVNEQY
D: NA; V: TRBV12-3/TRBV12-4; J: TRBJ2-1; CDR3: ASGARYNEQF
D: TRBD1; V: TRBV28; J: TRBJ1-2; CDR3: AGSRPGQGSGYT
D: TRBD2; V: TRBV19; J: TRBJ2-3; CDR3: ASKSGSRSTDTQY
D: NA; V: TRBV20-1; J: TRBJ1-2; CDR3: SARDRATYYGYT
D: TRBD1; V: TRBV2; J: TRBJ2-5; CDR3: ASIGTGGMKTQY
D: NA; V: TRBV7-9; J: TRBJ1-2; CDR3: ASSLAQGFGYT
D: TRBD1; V: TRBV7-7; J: TRBJ2-5; CDR3: ASSFTGTGQETQY
D: NA; V: TRBV5-1; J: TRBJ2-7; CDR3: ASSLEGGVYEQY
D: NA; V: TRBV4-1; J: TRBJ2-1; CDR3: ASSLQTGNSYNEQF
D: TRBD1; V: TRBV2; J: TRBJ1-6; CDR3: ASSGGTGGYNSPLH
D: NA; V: TRBV5-1; J: TRBJ2-1; CDR3: ASSLAGGTTYNEQF
D: NA; V: TRBV7-7; J: TRBJ2-5; CDR3: ASSQPGRTQY
D: NA; V: TRBV4-1; J: TRBJ2-7; CDR3: ASSLRSGEQY
D: NA; V: TRBV20-1; J: TRBJ1-2; CDR3: SVPEIYGYT
D: NA; V: TRBV6-2/TRBV6-3; J: TRBJ1-1; CDR3: ASSYHGPHLAEAF
D: NA; V: TRBV5-1; J: TRBJ2-4; CDR3: ASSQRDKGHIQY
D: NA; V: TRBV20-1; J: TRBJ2-3; CDR3: SASSSATDTQY
D: NA; V: TRBV29-1; J: TRBJ2-7; CDR3: SVGVVDKWYEQY
D: TRBD2; V: TRBV7-7; J: TRBJ2-1; CDR3: ASSIGTSPNNEQF
D: NA; V: TRBV27; J: TRBJ2-5; CDR3: ASSLTSAETQY
D: NA; V: TRBV4-1; J: TRBJ2-2; CDR3: ASRRNTGELF
D: TRBD2; V: TRBV2; J: TRBJ2-5; CDR3: ASSEGAGRRVAGFQETQY
D: TRBD1; V: TRBV2; J: TRBJ1-5; CDR3: ASGTGTVSNQPQH
D: TRBD1; V: TRBV20-1; J: TRBJ2-1; CDR3: SADRGGSLNEQF
D: NA; V: TRBV12-3/TRBV12-4; J: TRBJ2-7; CDR3: ASSNYRGSNEQY
D: NA; V: TRBV2; J: TRBJ2-7; CDR3: ASSERQDSYEQY
D: NA; V: TRBV20-1; J: TRBJ1-2; CDR3: SAPSGQRSGYT
D: NA; V: TRBV6-1; J: TRBJ2-7; CDR3: ASSKGGKFSPYEQY
D: TRBD2; V: TRBV3-1; J: TRBJ2-1; CDR3: ASSQIVGLAGGNEQF
D: TRBD2; V: TRBV30; J: TRBJ2-5; CDR3: ASSVGAGGETQY
D: NA; V: TRBV28; J: TRBJ2-7; CDR3: ASSASPGRTEQY
D: NA; V: TRBV7-2; J: TRBJ1-5; CDR3: ASSFSGVSNQPQH
D: TRBD2; V: TRBV20-1; J: TRBJ2-1; CDR3: SARGTSGRAGDEQF
D: NA; V: TRBV5-1; J: TRBJ1-1; CDR3: ASSDGLNTEAF
D: TRBD1; V: TRBV14; J: TRBJ1-4; CDR3: ASSQGPGTGGGKLF
D: TRBD2; V: TRBV24-1; J: TRBJ2-1; CDR3: ATSRRAGVSYNEQL
D: TRBD2; V: TRBV6-2/TRBV6-3; J: TRBJ2-1; CDR3: ASSLWEGKSYNEQF
D: NA; V: TRBV9; J: TRBJ2-1; CDR3: ASSLTDIYNEQF
D: TRBD2; V: TRBV10-3; J: TRBJ2-5; CDR3: AIRSGGPETQY
D: TRBD1; V: TRBV6-1; J: TRBJ2-4; CDR3: ASSEGQGEDIQY
D: NA; V: TRBV5-1; J: TRBJ2-5; CDR3: ASSLLQGVPETQY
D: NA; V: TRBV30; J: TRBJ1-6; CDR3: AWSRLSSYNSPLH